The clone carrying this T cell receptor beta chain has a single count. The data were taken from a study of blood T cell repertoires in COVID-19. The wider study: Samples representing acute and convalescent COVID-19 were sourced from the United States, Italy and Spain. From T cells, B-cell-depleted T cells, or PBMCs came the material, which was cDNA or gDNA.

In the source study's methods: How many nucleated cells were present was estimated from reference gene primer amplification. The method was immunoSEQ multiplex PCR; TCRdb's version includes in-frame clones alone and lacks a portion of them. V and J calls and clone size come straight from that table; D and trimming were deduced from the DNA. The data hold fewer than 200,000 clones, with 80% to 90% observed a single time. V shed 5 bases and J 8 bases; nucleotides not matched to a gene: 3. This CDR3 comprises 12 residues. CDR1 is MGHDK and CDR2 is SYGVNS in the germline V gene. The receptor was isolated from a man aged 18 to 29 who had recovered from COVID-19. V is TRBV25-1 and J is TRBJ2-1; 7 bases match TRBD1. The source material was peripheral blood. The CDR3, as DNA: TGTGCCAGCAGTTCACAGGGGTATGAGCAGTTCTTC. Its translation is CASSSQGYEQFF.